This TCR beta chain is drawn from a study of blood T cell repertoires in COVID-19. Overall study context: Spain, Italy and the United States supplied samples that represented acute and convalescent COVID-19.

Assay used: immunoSEQ multiplex PCR; TCRdb lists only in-frame clones, some missing. This sample has around 200,000 clones, with around nine tenths found just once. The germline CDR1 and CDR2 sequences are SGHAT and FQNNGV. The CDR3 extends over 16 amino acids. The V segment lost 4 bases and the J segment 1 base; nucleotides outside the gene matches: 4. This clonotype was sampled from a middle-aged man with active or convalescent COVID-19. Material for sequencing was peripheral blood. The genes are TRBV11-2 and TRBJ2-2, with TRBD1 matching over 9 bases. The CDR3 sequence is CASSWRQGVNTGELFF. The CDR3 DNA reads TGTGCCAGCAGCTGGAGACAGGGGGTGAACACCGGGGAGCTGTTTTTT.